Reported below is one T cell receptor beta chain. Its antigen is as yet unknown. The record originates from a study of T cell responses to AZD1222 COVID-19 vaccine. V gave up 5 bases and J gave up 5 bases; unmatched junction bases: 8. Germline-derived CDR1 and CDR2 are LNHDA and SQIVND (reference sequence). The CDR3 is 14 amino acids. The method was immunoSEQ multiplex PCR; TCRdb's version includes in-frame clones alone and lacks a portion of them. The table records more than 150,000 clones, about 90% of them present only once. Study-wide points: Vaccine-associated CD4 TCRs ranged over spike, dominating at 160-218 and 743-854.

The sequence derives from an adult who received the AZD1222 COVID-19 vaccine. This sequence joins TRBV19 and TRBJ2-5; TRBD2 matches at 7 bases. Sequencing was performed on peripheral blood, taken 28 days after the second AZD1222 dose. CDR3 region: CASSQAGMRETQYF. In DNA, the CDR3 is TGTGCCAGTAGTCAAGCGGGGATGAGGGAGACCCAGTACTTC.